What follows describes a single T cell receptor (beta chain). What it binds is unknown. V was trimmed by 4 bases and J by 3 bases, leaving 13 bases between them. Germline V CDR1 and CDR2: SQVTM, ANQGSEA. This CDR3 region has 13 residues. This entry comes from a study of T cell responses to AZD1222 COVID-19 vaccine. Points from the study as a whole: Spike-specific TCR breadth and depth were elevated following two AZD1222 doses. White British ancestry dominated among donors, who included more females, and clonal diversity was possibly underestimated.

Sequencing used immunoSEQ multiplex PCR; TCRdb keeps in-frame clones, though not all of them. The sample carries around 260,000 clones, 80% to 95% recorded once. The rearrangement joins TRBV29-1 to TRBJ2-7; TRBD1 is a possible D gene (6 bases). This material consisted of peripheral blood, taken on day 0 of AZD1222 vaccination. The sequence was obtained from an adult in good health. Written as DNA, the CDR3 is TGCAGCGTTGCGGTAGGGGGAGACTACGAGCAGTACTTC. Amino acids: CSVAVGGDYEQYF.